Each of the 22 T cell receptor beta chains below was sequenced from the same sample in a study of blood T cells in healthy people across ages. Next came a second PCR, run for 7 to 11 cycles, which used a sample-barcoded 5' primer along with a J-beta primer mix. TCRdb redid the calling of the 5' RACE reads with MiXCR, one entry per CDR3 protein. The table lists around 940,000 distinct CDR3 sequences, roughly 51% of them singletons. Material: blood. The origin of the receptors is a woman aged 55-70 years in good health.

In its sample, this clonotype was seen once. The chain links TRBV18 to TRBJ2-5, with 10 bases that match TRBD1. The DNA end is a closer match to TRBJ2-7, so the J assignment may be wrong. Germline CDR1 is KGHSH and CDR2 is LQKENI. The length of the CDR3 is 15 residues. The CDR3 DNA reads as TGTGCCAGCTCACCGCCGGGACAGGGGAAGGGCGAGCAGTACTTC. It encodes CASSPPGQGKGEQYF.

This clonotype was counted between two and nine times. The CDR3 spells CASEGSWGRTGQETQYF. The CDR3 DNA sequence: TGTGCCAGCGAGGGGAGCTGGGGAAGGACAGGACAAGAGACCCAGTACTTC. J is TRBJ2-5 and V is TRBV25-1; 7 bases are shared with TRBD1. The CDR3 is 17 amino acids. Germline V gives CDR1 MGHDK, CDR2 SYGVNS. The trim removed 8 bases at V and 2 bases at J, leaving 17 bases unmatched.

This clonotype was counted only a few times. The rearrangement links TRBV6-5 to TRBJ2-5; D is possibly TRBD2 (9 bases). CDR1 is MNHEY, CDR2 SVGAGI, per germline. This CDR3 comprises 20 residues. V dropped 2 bases and J dropped 11 bases, with 36 bases sitting between them. CDR3 residues: CASSYDSGRPQGVYYNEQYF. DNA of the CDR3: TGTGCCAGCAGTTACGATAGCGGGAGACCACAGGGGGTGTACTACAATGAGCAGTACTTC.

The chain recombines TRBV7-9 with TRBJ2-2; 14 positions match TRBD2. The CDR3 extends over 19 amino acids. With 5 bases clipped from V and 3 bases from J, the junction kept 11 bases outside the gene matches. Germline loops: CDR1 SEHNR, CDR2 FQNEAQ (reference sequence). CDR3 residues: CASSPPGLAGGSDTGELFF. Written as DNA, the CDR3 is TGTGCCAGCAGCCCCCCAGGACTAGCGGGAGGATCGGACACCGGGGAGCTGTTTTTT.

The chain joins TRBV27 to TRBJ1-5; D unresolved. V shed 5 bases and J shed 7 bases, with 21 bases lying between them. CDR3 length: 16 residues. Germline assignment: CDR1 MNHEY and CDR2 SMNVEV (reference sequence). The CDR3 region is CASSPLLTAPRQPQHF. In DNA form, the CDR3 reads TGTGCCAGCAGTCCCCTTTTGACGGCGCCGAGGCAGCCCCAGCATTTT.

This rearrangement joins TRBV30 to TRBJ2-5; D may be TRBD2 (5 bases). Germline loops: CDR1 GTSNPN, CDR2 SVGIG (reference sequence). V lost 5 bases and J lost 3, with 13 bases in between. CDR3 length equals 13 residues. CDR3 nucleotides: TGTGCCTGGGACGAATCGGGGAAAGAGACCCAGTACTTC. This translates into CAWDESGKETQYF.

The CDR3 bases are TGTGCCAGCTCACCACCGAATAGCAACTACGAGCAGTACTTC. It specifies CASSPPNSNYEQYF. J is TRBJ2-7 and V is TRBV18; D gene unclear. Trimming stripped 0 bases from V and 3 bases from J, with 9 bases between. The CDR3 is 14 residues long. Looked up from germline, CDR1 is KGHSH and CDR2 is LQKENI.

This clonotype was seen more than once but under ten times. The genes are TRBV18 and TRBJ1-2; D remains ambiguous. There are 13 residues in the CDR3. Trimming shortened V by 6 bases and J by 4 bases, and 12 bases separated the two germline ends. Germline V gene sequence: CDR1 KGHSH, CDR2 LQKENI. The CDR3 nucleotides are TGTGCCAGCTCGCAGGCGGATGTCTATGGCTACACCTTC. It encodes CASSQADVYGYTF.

The chain has TRBV24-1 and TRBJ2-7; tentatively, D is TRBD1 or TRBD2 (5 bases each). Gene TRBJ2-5 matches the end of the DNA better, so the J call may be wrong. This CDR3 has 15 residues. CDR1 and CDR2 (germline): KGHDR, SFDVKD. CDR3 region: CATSDPGRLGETQYF. The CDR3 DNA sequence: TGTGCCACCAGTGATCCGGGACGGCTCGGGGAGACCCAGTACTTC.

The V gene is TRBV12-3 or TRBV12-4, the J gene TRBJ2-5; 9 nucleotides match TRBD1. The trim removed 6 bases at V and 2 bases at J, leaving 7 bases unmatched. This CDR3 has 15 amino acids. CDR3 sequence: CASRDRGDWQETQYF. CDR3 DNA sequence: TGTGCCAGCAGGGACAGGGGAGATTGGCAAGAGACCCAGTACTTC.

In this sample, this clonotype turned up a few times. This chain links TRBV2 with TRBJ2-5, with 11 bases lining up with TRBD1. V dropped 4 bases and J dropped 4; count of bases not matched to a gene: 5. This CDR3 has 15 residues. CDR1 and CDR2 (germline): SNHLY, FYNNEI. CDR3: CASSVRTGGVETQYF. CDR3 in DNA: TGTGCCAGCAGTGTGAGGACAGGGGGCGTAGAGACCCAGTACTTC.

The chain combines TRBV6-1 with TRBJ2-7; 7 nucleotides align to TRBD2. The DNA matches TRBJ2-5 better at its end, which makes the J call doubtful. CDR3 length: 15 residues. In germline, CDR1 is MNHNS, CDR2 SASEGT. CDR3 in amino acids: CASSQPLASRETQYF. The CDR3 nucleotides read TGTGCCAGCAGTCAACCACTAGCGAGTAGGGAGACCCAGTACTTC.

The gene calls are TRBV3-1 and TRBJ2-4, with D maybe TRBD2 (6 bases). With the DNA end fitting TRBJ2-7 better, the J assignment may be wrong. This CDR3 comprises 15 residues. Per the germline V gene, CDR1 is LGHDT and CDR2 is YNNKEL (reference sequence). For the CDR3, the DNA is TGTGCCAGCAGCCAAGGAACTACCGGGAGATACGAGCAGTACTTC. It specifies CASSQGTTGRYEQYF.

This clonotype was counted between two and nine times. The chain links TRBV28 to TRBJ2-5, with TRBD2 matching over 8 bases. Losses at the gene ends were 6 bases for V and 0 bases for J; bases not matched to a gene: 9. Germline loops: CDR1 MDHEN, CDR2 SYDVKM. The CDR3 length is 16 residues. CDR3 sequence reads: CASSPLAGLYQETQYF. CDR3 DNA sequence: TGTGCCAGCAGCCCTCTAGCGGGTCTGTACCAAGAGACCCAGTACTTC.

The J gene is TRBJ2-3, the V gene TRBV5-4; tentatively, D is TRBD2 (5 bases). Germline CDR1 is SGHNT and CDR2 is YYREEE (reference sequence). Trimming cost V 4 bases and J 3 bases, with 15 bases left between them. CDR3 length: 15 amino acids. The chain's CDR3 is CASSPTLTGTDTQYF. CDR3 DNA sequence: TGTGCCAGCAGCCCGACTCTGACGGGGACAGATACGCAGTATTTT.

This clonotype was seen more than once but under ten times. The chain employs TRBV11-1 and TRBJ2-7; TRBD2 agrees at 7 bases. The CDR3 contains 15 residues. Unmatched junction bases numbered 10, after V lost 3 bases and J lost 5 bases. Germline loops: CDR1 SGHAT, CDR2 FQDESV (reference sequence). CDR3 protein: CASSFLAGVSDEQYF. CDR3 in DNA: TGTGCCAGCAGCTTTCTCGCGGGAGTATCAGACGAGCAGTACTTC.

The sample holds a few counts of this clonotype. V is TRBV4-2 and J is TRBJ2-3, with TRBD2 identical over 7 bases. The V segment lost 8 bases and the J segment 3 bases; nucleotides outside the gene matches: 14. Germline V gives CDR1 LGHNA, CDR2 YNFKEQ. This CDR3 comprises 16 residues. CDR3 sequence reads: CASEPGERAGTDTQYF. CDR3 sequence (DNA): TGTGCCAGCGAACCCGGCGAACGAGCGGGGACAGATACGCAGTATTTT.

The chain employs TRBV6-5 and TRBJ1-2, with D unresolved. The CDR3 spans 11 residues. Deletions cut 2 bases from V and 13 bases from J, with 11 bases between. Germline V CDR1 and CDR2: MNHEY, SVGAGI. The CDR3 here is CASSYGFRCTF. CDR3 DNA: TGTGCCAGCAGTTACGGGTTCCGCTGCACCTTC.

The chain recombines TRBV4-2 with TRBJ2-7, with D perhaps matching TRBD1 (5 bases). The CDR3 has 15 residues. Germline V gene data show CDR1 as LGHNA and CDR2 as YNFKEQ. Between the trimmed V and J ends, which lost 1 base and 2 bases, there was a span of 12 bases. DNA for the CDR3: TGTGCCAGCAGCCAAGTTGTTTCGACAGCCTACGAGCAGTACTTC. Protein product: CASSQVVSTAYEQYF.

The chain is built from TRBV5-1 and TRBJ1-4; no reliable D call. V lost 1 base and J lost 8, with 15 bases in between. The CDR3 loop spans 15 amino acids. The germline CDR1 and CDR2 sequences are SGHRS and YFSETQ. CDR3 amino acids: CASSLFSAEGEKLFF. In nucleotides, the CDR3 is TGCGCCAGCAGCTTGTTTTCCGCAGAAGGGGAAAAACTGTTTTTT.

The chain uses TRBV20-1 and TRBJ2-4; D gene ambiguous. The V end lost 6 bases, the J end lost 0 bases, and 9 bases lay between the germline ends. CDR3 length: 13 amino acids. CDR1 is DFQATT and CDR2 is SNEGSKA in the germline V gene (reference sequence). Here the CDR3 DNA reads TGCAGTGCGGATAACCTAGCCAAAAACATTCAGTACTTC. Its translation is CSADNLAKNIQYF.

This chain joins TRBV6-5 and TRBJ2-1, with D possibly TRBD2 on 6 matching bases. The CDR3 has 12 residues. Germline-derived CDR1 and CDR2 are MNHEY and SVGAGI. Trimming took off 8 bases at V and 6 bases at J, with 11 bases between the two ends. The CDR3 spells CASGGFSNEQFF. CDR3 sequence (DNA): TGTGCCAGCGGAGGGTTCTCCAATGAGCAGTTCTTC.